This T cell receptor beta chain was sequenced in a study of memory CD4+ T cells and cytomegalovirus serostatus. The sort gate was single viable CD3+CD4+CD8-CD45RO+ cells for memory CD4+ T cells. V trimming: 4 bases; J trimming: 3 bases; junction bases outside the gene matches: 6. The CDR3 is 14 residues long. Germline V gene lookup returns CDR1 SGHTS and CDR2 YDEGEE. The assay was immunoSEQ multiplex PCR, and TCRdb's table has in-frame clones only and misses some. The data contain about 82,000 clones, over 80% of them singletons. The sequenced sample consisted of memory CD4+ T cells from blood. This receptor was identified in an adult in good health and CMV-seronegative. The chain recombines TRBV5-8 with TRBJ1-2, with 7 bases lining up with TRBD1. CDR3 nucleotide sequence: TGTGCCAGCAGCACCCAAGGGGGCTACTATGGCTACACCTTC. Translated, it gives CASSTQGGYYGYTF.